This T cell receptor (beta chain) came from a study of PD-L1 blockade in urothelial cancer. This CDR3 contains 15 residues. The ends lost 4 bases at V and 4 bases at J; junction bases unmatched: 9. The germline CDR1 and CDR2 sequences are SGHTS and YDEGEE. Described time point: peripheral blood 6 weeks after treatment start. The method was immunoSEQ multiplex PCR; TCRdb's version includes in-frame clones alone and lacks a portion of them. Among around 87,000 clones listed, approximately 82% were seen once. The sequence was collected from a man in his sixties or seventies with urothelial cancer. The chain employs TRBV5-8 and TRBJ1-2; 8 bases map to TRBD1. The specimen comprised PBMCs, sampled around atezolizumab (anti-PD-L1) treatment. The CDR3 sequence: CASSPRTGWSYGYTF. The CDR3 DNA sequence: TGTGCCAGCAGCCCAAGGACAGGGTGGAGCTATGGCTACACCTTC.